This T cell receptor beta chain was observed in a study of T-cell reconstitution after alpha-beta-depleted transplantation in children. The CDR3 consists of 15 residues. V gave up 6 bases and J gave up 3 bases, with 17 bases separating them. Germline CDR1 is MDHEN and CDR2 is SYDVKM. This clonotype was counted a few times. Using unique molecular identifiers, the investigators prepared the TCRbeta library. TCRdb re-analysed the PCR reads in MiXCR, keeping a single row per CDR3 protein. The table records hundreds of thousands of distinct CDR3 sequences, approximately 12% of them present only once. This clonotype was sampled from a human donor who donated a stem cell graft to a child with Fanconi anemia. Source: PBMCs, taken from the stem cell graft. This sequence joins TRBV28 and TRBJ1-1; D not resolved. DNA of the CDR3: TGTGCCAGCAGGACACCAGCACGGACCGACACTGAAGCTTTCTTT. Protein sequence: CASRTPARTDTEAFF.